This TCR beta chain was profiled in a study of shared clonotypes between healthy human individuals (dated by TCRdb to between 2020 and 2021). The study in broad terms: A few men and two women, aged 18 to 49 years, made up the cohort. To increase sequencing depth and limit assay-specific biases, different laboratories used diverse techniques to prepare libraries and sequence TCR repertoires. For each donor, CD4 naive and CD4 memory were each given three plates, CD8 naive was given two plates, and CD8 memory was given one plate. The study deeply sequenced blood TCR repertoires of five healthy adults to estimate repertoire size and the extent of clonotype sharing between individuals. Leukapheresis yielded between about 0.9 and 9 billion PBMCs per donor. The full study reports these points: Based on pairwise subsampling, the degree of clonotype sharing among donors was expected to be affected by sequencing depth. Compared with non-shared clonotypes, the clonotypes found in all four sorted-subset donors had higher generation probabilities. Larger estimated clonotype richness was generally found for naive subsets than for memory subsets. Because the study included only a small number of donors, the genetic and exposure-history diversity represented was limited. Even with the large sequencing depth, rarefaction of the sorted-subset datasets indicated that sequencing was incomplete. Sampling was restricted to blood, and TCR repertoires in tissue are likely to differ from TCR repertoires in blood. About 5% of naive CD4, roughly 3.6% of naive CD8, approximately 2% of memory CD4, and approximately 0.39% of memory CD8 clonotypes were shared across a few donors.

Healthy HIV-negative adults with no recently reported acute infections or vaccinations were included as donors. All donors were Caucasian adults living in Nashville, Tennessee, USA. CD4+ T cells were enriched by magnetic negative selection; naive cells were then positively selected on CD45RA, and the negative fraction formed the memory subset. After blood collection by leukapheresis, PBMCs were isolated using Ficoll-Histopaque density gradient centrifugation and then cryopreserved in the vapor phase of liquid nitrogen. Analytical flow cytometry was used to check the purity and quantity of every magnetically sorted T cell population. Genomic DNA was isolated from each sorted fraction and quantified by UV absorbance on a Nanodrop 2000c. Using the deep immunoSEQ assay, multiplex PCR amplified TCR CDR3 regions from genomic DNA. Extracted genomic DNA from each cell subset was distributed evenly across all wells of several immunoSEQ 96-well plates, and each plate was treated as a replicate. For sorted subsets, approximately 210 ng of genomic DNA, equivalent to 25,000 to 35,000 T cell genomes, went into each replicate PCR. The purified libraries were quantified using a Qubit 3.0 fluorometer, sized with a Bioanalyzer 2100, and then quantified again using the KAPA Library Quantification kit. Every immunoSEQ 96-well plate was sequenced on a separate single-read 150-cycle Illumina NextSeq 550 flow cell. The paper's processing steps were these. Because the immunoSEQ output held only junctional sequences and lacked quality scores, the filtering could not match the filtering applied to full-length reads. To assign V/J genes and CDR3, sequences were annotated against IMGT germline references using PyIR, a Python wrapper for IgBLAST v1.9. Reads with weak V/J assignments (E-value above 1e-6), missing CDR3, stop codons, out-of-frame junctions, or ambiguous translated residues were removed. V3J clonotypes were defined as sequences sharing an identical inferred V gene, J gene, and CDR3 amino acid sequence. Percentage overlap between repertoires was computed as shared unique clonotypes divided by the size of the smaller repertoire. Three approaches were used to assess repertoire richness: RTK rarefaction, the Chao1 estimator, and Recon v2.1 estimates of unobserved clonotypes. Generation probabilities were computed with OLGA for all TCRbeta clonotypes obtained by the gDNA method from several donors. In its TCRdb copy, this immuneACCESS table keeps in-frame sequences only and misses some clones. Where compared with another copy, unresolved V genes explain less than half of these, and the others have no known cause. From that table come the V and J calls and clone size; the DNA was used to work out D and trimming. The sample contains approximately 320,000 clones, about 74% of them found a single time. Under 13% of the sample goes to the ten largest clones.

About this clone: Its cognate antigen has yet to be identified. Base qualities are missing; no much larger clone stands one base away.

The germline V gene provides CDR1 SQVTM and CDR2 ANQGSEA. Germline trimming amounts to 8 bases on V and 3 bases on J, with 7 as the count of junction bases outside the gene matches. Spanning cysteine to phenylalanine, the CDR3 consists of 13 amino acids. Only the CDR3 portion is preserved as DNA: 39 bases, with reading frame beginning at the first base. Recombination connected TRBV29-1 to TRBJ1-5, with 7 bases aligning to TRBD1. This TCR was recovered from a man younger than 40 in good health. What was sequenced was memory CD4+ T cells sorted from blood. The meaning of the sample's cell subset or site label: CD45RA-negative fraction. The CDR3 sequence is CSTGTAINQPQHF. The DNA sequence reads TGCAGCACTGGGACAGCGATCAATCAGCCCCAGCATTTT.